This TCR beta chain was retrieved from a study of molecular identifiers for immune sequencing clone quantification. Across the whole study: For replicates, RNA isolated from roughly 21,000 or 96,000 naive CD8 cells was divided into five portions, of which four were sequenced.

This clonotype has at least ten counts. Bulk TCR library preparation followed previously described methods with listed TCR primers. One entry per CDR3 protein, called by TCRdb with MiXCR from the PCR reads. Among about 640,000 distinct CDR3 sequences, approximately 20% were seen once, and the ten largest hold around 0.86%. V dropped 2 bases and J dropped 7 bases, with 9 bases sitting between them. This CDR3 has 12 amino acids. CDR1 is MDHEN, CDR2 SYDVKM, per germline. The sample taken for sequencing was naive CD8+ T cells from blood, with Jurkat cell RNA spiked in. Subset noted: FACS-sorted CD8+CD4-CCR7+CD45RA+ naive T cells. The sequence was obtained from a human donor in good health. Some libraries in this study had Jurkat cell RNA spiked in. The chain has TRBV28 and TRBJ2-7; D gene ambiguous. Here the CDR3 reads CASSLASPEQYF. CDR3 bases: TGTGCCAGCAGTTTAGCGTCCCCGGAGCAGTACTTC.